These T cell receptor beta chains were read from a single sample in a study of CD8 T cells in ankylosing spondylitis. MiXCR was run by TCRdb on the 5' RACE reads, yielding one entry per CDR3 protein. The sample carries 250,000 to 350,000 distinct CDR3 sequences, 20% recorded once. Source material: blood, either unsorted or a sorted T cell fraction (not recorded which). These receptors were taken from a male donor with ankylosing spondylitis or in good health (not recorded which). Both conserved end residues are part of each CDR3. D genes are given only for firm matches. Clone size is not always given. Where it is, it says once, few, many or a class for expanded clones.

j_call clone_size d_call v_call cdr3_aa cdr3_nt
TRBJ1-1 few - TRBV2 CASSFWKGRRFGEAFF TGTGCCAGCAGCTTTTGGAAGGGGCGCCGGTTTGGTGAAGCTTTCTTT
TRBJ1-5 - - TRBV19 CASTPSRGPSQPQHF TGTGCCAGTACCCCTTCTCGGGGGCCAAGCCAGCCCCAGCATTTT
TRBJ1-2 few - TRBV2 CASSSFGGLYGYTF TGTGCCAGCAGTTCCTTTGGGGGCCTCTATGGCTACACCTTC
TRBJ2-3 few TRBD2 TRBV2 CASSDPASGRARTDTQYF TGTGCCAGCAGTGACCCAGCTAGCGGGAGGGCCCGCACAGATACGCAGTATTTT
TRBJ1-5 many TRBD1 TRBV29-1 CSVQQGGNQPQHF TGCAGCGTTCAACAGGGGGGCAATCAGCCCCAGCATTTT
TRBJ1-1 few TRBD1 TRBV20-1 CSAKEKQGGNTEAFF TGCAGTGCAAAGGAGAAACAGGGGGGGAACACTGAAGCTTTCTTT
TRBJ2-2 - - TRBV28 CASSPPRAAANLFNTGELFF TGTGCCAGCAGTCCCCCCAGGGCAGCGGCGAACTTATTCAACACCGGGGAGCTGTTTTTT
TRBJ2-1 few - TRBV12-3/TRBV12-4 CASKSTRDLTNEQFF TGTGCCAGCAAATCTACCCGGGACCTCACCAATGAGCAGTTCTTC
TRBJ2-1 - - TRBV15 CATSRTYNEQFF TGTGCCACCAGCCGTACCTACAATGAGCAGTTCTTC
TRBJ2-3 - TRBD2 TRBV6-1 CASSTGTSLSTDTQYF TGTGCCAGCAGTACCGGGACTAGCCTAAGCACAGATACGCAGTATTTT
TRBJ2-3 - - TRBV29-1 CSVENSVGSTDTQYF TGCAGCGTTGAAAATTCTGTCGGGAGCACAGATACGCAGTATTTT
TRBJ2-3 few TRBD1 TRBV27 CASSSGQGRDTQYF TGTGCCAGCAGTTCAGGACAGGGACGAGATACGCAGTATTTT
TRBJ1-6 many - TRBV9 CASSVTLDNSPLHF TGTGCCAGCAGCGTAACGCTAGATAATTCACCCCTCCACTTT
TRBJ2-3 - TRBD2 TRBV19 CASSIDHGGSRTDTQYF TGTGCCAGTAGTATAGATCATGGCGGGAGCCGTACAGATACGCAGTATTTT
TRBJ1-4 - - TRBV20-1 CSARTRWGNQAANEKLFF TGCAGTGCTAGGACTCGGTGGGGTAACCAGGCCGCTAATGAAAAACTGTTTTTT
TRBJ2-4 many TRBD1 TRBV20-1 CSARQGGIGAAKNIQYF TGCAGTGCGCGACAGGGTGGGATTGGAGCGGCCAAAAACATTCAGTACTTC
TRBJ1-1 many TRBD1 TRBV10-2 CASSGGQMNTEAFF TGCGCCAGCAGTGGGGGACAGATGAACACTGAAGCTTTCTTT
TRBJ1-5 few TRBD1 TRBV28 CASIRQGLKNQPQHF TGTGCCAGCATTAGACAGGGCCTCAAAAATCAGCCCCAGCATTTT
TRBJ2-1 few - TRBV19 CASRGRERGNEQFF TGTGCCAGTAGAGGAAGGGAGAGGGGCAATGAGCAGTTCTTC
TRBJ2-3 few TRBD2 TRBV12-3/TRBV12-4 CASGLAGGLGTQYF TGTGCCAGCGGACTAGCGGGGGGGCTAGGTACGCAGTATTTT
TRBJ2-1 - - TRBV4-2 CASSQDGGAHEQFF TGTGCCAGCAGCCAAGATGGCGGAGCCCATGAGCAGTTCTTC
TRBJ2-3 many TRBD1 TRBV20-1 CSVENRGSSTDTQYF TGCAGTGTTGAGAACAGGGGGAGCAGCACAGATACGCAGTATTTT
TRBJ2-3 many TRBD2 TRBV5-1 CASSLGLASDTQYF TGCGCCAGCAGCTTGGGACTAGCATCAGATACGCAGTATTTT
TRBJ2-1 - - TRBV14 CASSQRLVGHEQFF TGTGCCAGCAGCCAAAGACTAGTGGGTCATGAGCAGTTCTTC
TRBJ2-2 few - TRBV6-2/TRBV6-3 CASSYRGPTGELFF TGTGCCAGCAGTTACAGGGGACCTACCGGGGAGCTGTTTTTT
TRBJ2-5 - - TRBV6-5 CASSYTVQETQYF TGTGCCAGCAGTTATACAGTTCAAGAGACCCAGTACTTC
TRBJ2-6 few - TRBV29-1 CSVAGHRSSGANVLTF TGCAGCGTTGCGGGACACAGGAGCTCTGGGGCCAACGTCCTGACTTTC
TRBJ2-3 - - TRBV6-5 CASSYGIAAGRTDTQYF TGTGCCAGCAGTTACGGGATCGCGGCGGGACGCACAGATACGCAGTATTTT
TRBJ2-5 few - TRBV14 CASSHRRTVQETQYF TGTGCCAGCAGCCACAGACGGACAGTCCAAGAGACCCAGTACTTC
TRBJ1-2 - - TRBV18 CASSPLESYGYTF TGTGCCAGCTCACCATTGGAGAGCTATGGCTACACCTTC
TRBJ1-2 - - TRBV10-3 CAIRSADGYTF TGTGCCATCAGATCGGCAGATGGCTACACCTTC
TRBJ2-1 - - TRBV11-2 CASSPGTSVYNEQFF TGTGCCAGCAGCCCCGGGACCAGCGTTTACAATGAGCAGTTCTTC
TRBJ2-1 - - TRBV12-3/TRBV12-4 CASSLAATEQFF TGTGCCAGCAGTTTGGCGGCGACTGAGCAGTTCTTC
TRBJ2-1 few - TRBV5-1 CASSITGGVYNEQFF TGCGCCAGCAGCATTACAGGGGGGGTTTACAATGAGCAGTTCTTC
TRBJ2-5 - - TRBV9 CASSAELQETQYF TGTGCCAGCAGCGCAGAACTACAAGAGACCCAGTACTTC
TRBJ2-1 few - TRBV12-3/TRBV12-4 CASRNHREFLHEQFF TGTGCCAGCAGAAACCACAGGGAGTTTCTCCATGAGCAGTTCTTC
TRBJ1-2 few TRBD1 TRBV12-3/TRBV12-4 CASRTGTATFYGYTF TGTGCCAGCAGGACCGGGACAGCGACCTTCTATGGCTACACCTTC
TRBJ2-5 few - TRBV28 CASSRRVETQYF TGTGCCAGCAGTCGTCGAGTTGAGACCCAGTACTTC
TRBJ1-6 many - TRBV3-1 CASSLVGRNSPLHF TGTGCCAGCAGCCTCGTGGGCAGAAATTCACCCCTCCACTTT
TRBJ2-5 - TRBD2 TRBV2 CASSRLAGGEEKETQYF TGTGCCAGCAGCAGACTAGCGGGGGGGGAGGAGAAAGAGACCCAGTACTTC
TRBJ1-1 few - TRBV9 CASSVAGGNTEAFF TGTGCCAGCAGCGTAGCGGGAGGGAACACTGAAGCTTTCTTT
TRBJ1-2 - - TRBV5-1 CASSLEVRSYGYTF TGCGCCAGCAGCTTGGAGGTCAGGAGCTATGGCTACACCTTC
TRBJ2-2 - - TRBV7-8 CASSLGQLLTGELFF TGTGCCAGCAGCCTTGGACAGCTCCTCACCGGGGAGCTGTTTTTT
TRBJ2-1 many TRBD2 TRBV5-1 CASSSGTSGYNEQFF TGCGCCAGCAGCTCCGGGACTAGCGGGTACAATGAGCAGTTCTTC
TRBJ1-5 - TRBD1 TRBV2 CASSIDRGNQPQHF TGTGCCAGCAGTATTGACAGGGGGAATCAGCCCCAGCATTTT
TRBJ1-1 - - TRBV20-1 CSARALNTEAFF TGCAGTGCTAGAGCACTGAACACTGAAGCTTTCTTT
TRBJ2-5 - TRBD2 TRBV24-1 CATSPGGVETQYF TGTGCCACCAGTCCCGGGGGGGTCGAGACCCAGTACTTC
TRBJ1-3 many TRBD1 TRBV6-5 CASSYWTGTGNTIYF TGTGCCAGCAGTTACTGGACAGGGACTGGAAACACCATATATTTT
TRBJ2-5 few TRBD1 TRBV7-9 CASSLAPDRAPFETQYF TGTGCCAGCAGCTTAGCCCCTGACAGGGCGCCCTTCGAGACCCAGTACTTC
TRBJ2-2 - - TRBV28 CASSFGGISAGELFF TGTGCCAGCAGTTTTGGGGGGATAAGCGCCGGGGAGCTGTTTTTT
TRBJ2-1 many - TRBV5-1 CASRSQSSYNEQFF TGCGCCAGCAGAAGTCAGAGCTCCTACAATGAGCAGTTCTTC
TRBJ2-1 many TRBD1 TRBV5-1 CASSYGQGLPSYNEQFF TGCGCCAGCAGTTACGGACAGGGTTTGCCCTCTTACAATGAGCAGTTCTTC
TRBJ1-1 - - TRBV5-1 CASSLGLVNTEAFF TGCGCCAGCAGCTTGGGGCTAGTGAACACTGAAGCTTTCTTT
TRBJ1-1 many - TRBV29-1 CSVEDRAGVGNTEAFF TGCAGCGTTGAAGATCGGGCAGGGGTGGGGAACACTGAAGCTTTCTTT
TRBJ1-4 few - TRBV28 CASRTFATNEKLFF TGTGCCAGCAGAACTTTTGCAACTAATGAAAAACTGTTTTTT